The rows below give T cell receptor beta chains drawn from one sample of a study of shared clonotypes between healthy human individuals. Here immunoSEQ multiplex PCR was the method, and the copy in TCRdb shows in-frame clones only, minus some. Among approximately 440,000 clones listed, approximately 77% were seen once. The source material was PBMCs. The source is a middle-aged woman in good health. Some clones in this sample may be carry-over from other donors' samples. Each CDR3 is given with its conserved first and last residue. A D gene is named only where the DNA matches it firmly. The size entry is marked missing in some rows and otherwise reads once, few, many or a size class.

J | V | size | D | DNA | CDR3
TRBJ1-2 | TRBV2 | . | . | TGTGCCAGCAGTGCATCACAGGGCTATGGCTACACCTTC | CASSASQGYGYTF
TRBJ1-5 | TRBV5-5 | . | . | TGTGCCAGCAGCAGGGACGGTGTGAGCAATCAGCCCCAGCATTTT | CASSRDGVSNQPQHF
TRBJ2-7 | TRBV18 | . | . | TGTGCCAGCTCACCTGAGGCAGACTACGAGCAGTACTTC | CASSPEADYEQYF
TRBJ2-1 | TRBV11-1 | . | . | TGTGCCAGCAGCCTAGCGCGGAGGAATGAGCAGTTCTTC | CASSLARRNEQFF
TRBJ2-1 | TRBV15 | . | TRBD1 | TGTGCCACCAGCAGAGAAGGGACAAGGACAGGGCCCTACAATGAGCAGTTCTTC | CATSREGTRTGPYNEQFF
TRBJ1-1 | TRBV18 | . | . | TGTGCCAGCTCACCCCCCGGTACAGGGTCCACTGAAGCTTTCTTT | CASSPPGTGSTEAFF
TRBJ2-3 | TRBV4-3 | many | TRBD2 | TGCGCCAGCAGCCAAGATTGGGCTAGCGGGAGACTAAATACGCAGTATTTT | CASSQDWASGRLNTQYF
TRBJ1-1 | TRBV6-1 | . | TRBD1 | TGTGCCAGCAACTTTGACAGGGCCACTGAAGCTTTCTTT | CASNFDRATEAFF
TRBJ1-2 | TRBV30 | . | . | TGTGCCTGGGGGGTTTCGGCAGCTAACTATGGCTACACCTTC | CAWGVSAANYGYTF
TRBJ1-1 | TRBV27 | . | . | TGTGCCAGCAGCTTGGGCCCTAACACTGAAGCTTTCTTT | CASSLGPNTEAFF
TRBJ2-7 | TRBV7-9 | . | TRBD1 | TGTGCCAGCGCCAGGGGGTTGTACGAGCAGTACTTC | CASARGLYEQYF
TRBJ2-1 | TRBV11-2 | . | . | TGTGCCAGCAGCTCTGCTTGGTGGGAATACAATGAGCAGTTCTTC | CASSSAWWEYNEQFF
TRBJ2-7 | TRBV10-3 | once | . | TGTGCCATCAGTGAGTCGGGAGCAGTTGAGCAGTACTTC | CAISESGAVEQYF
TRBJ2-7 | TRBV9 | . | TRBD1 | TGTGCCAGCAGCCCAACCGGACAGGGACGCTACGAGCAGTACTTC | CASSPTGQGRYEQYF
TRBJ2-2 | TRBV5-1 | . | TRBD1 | TGCGCCAGCAGCTTGGAGGGGACAGGGAACACCGGGGAGCTGTTTTTT | CASSLEGTGNTGELFF
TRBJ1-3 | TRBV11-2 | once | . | TGTGCCAGCAGCTTAGCTGGGGGCGCGGGTGGAAACACCATATATTTT | CASSLAGGAGGNTIYF
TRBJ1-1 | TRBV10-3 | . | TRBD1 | TGTGCCATCAGCCTGACAGGGGCTGAAGCTTTCTTT | CAISLTGAEAFF
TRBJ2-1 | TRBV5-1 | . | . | TGCGCCAGCAGCTTGTACGGGTACAATGAGCAGTTCTTC | CASSLYGYNEQFF
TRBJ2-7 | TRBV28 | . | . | TGTGCCAGCAGTTCACCAGACAGAAACTACGAGCAGTACTTC | CASSSPDRNYEQYF
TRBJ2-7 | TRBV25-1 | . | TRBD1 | TGTGCCAGCAGTGAAGGGGGGACAGGATCCTACGAGCAGTACTTC | CASSEGGTGSYEQYF
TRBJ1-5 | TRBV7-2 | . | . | TGTGCCAGCAGCTTAGTCCCCCGGGGCAATCAGCCCCAGCATTTT | CASSLVPRGNQPQHF
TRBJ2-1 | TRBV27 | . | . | TGTGCCAGCAGTTTTCGGGGGACCAAATACAATGAGCAGTTCTTC | CASSFRGTKYNEQFF
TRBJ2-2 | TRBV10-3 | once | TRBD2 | TGTGCCATCAGTGAGTCGACTAGCGGGAGAGCCGGGACCGGGGAGCTGTTTTTT | CAISESTSGRAGTGELFF
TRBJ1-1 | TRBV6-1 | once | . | TGTGCCAGCAGTCCTAACAAGAACACTGAAGCTTTCTTT | CASSPNKNTEAFF
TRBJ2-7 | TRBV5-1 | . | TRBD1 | TGCGCCAGCAGCTTGGGCCCCGGGACAGGGGGGTACGAGCAGTACTTC | CASSLGPGTGGYEQYF
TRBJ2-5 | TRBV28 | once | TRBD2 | TGTGCCAGCATGGTAGCGGGAGGAAGAGAGACCCAGTACTTC | CASMVAGGRETQYF
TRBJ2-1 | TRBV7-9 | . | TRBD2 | TGTGCCAGCAGCAGTACTAGCGGGAGCGGCTCCTACAATGAGCAGTTCTTC | CASSSTSGSGSYNEQFF
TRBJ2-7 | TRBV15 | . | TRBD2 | TGTGCCACCAGGGCAGCGGGGCGATCCTACGAGCAGTACTTC | CATRAAGRSYEQYF
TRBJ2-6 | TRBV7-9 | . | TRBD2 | TGTGCCAGCAGCTTAGCGGGACTAGCAACGGGCTCTGGGGCCAACGTCCTGACTTTC | CASSLAGLATGSGANVLTF
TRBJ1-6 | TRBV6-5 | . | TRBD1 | TGTGCCAGCCGGCTCGGACAGGGCCGGTCACCCCTCCACTTT | CASRLGQGRSPLHF
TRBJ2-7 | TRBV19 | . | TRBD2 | TGTGCCAGTACCATGGGCTCTAGCGGGACCTACGAGCAGTACTTC | CASTMGSSGTYEQYF
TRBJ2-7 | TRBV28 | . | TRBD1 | TGTGCCAGCGTGGGACAGGGTACCTCCTACGAGCAGTACTTC | CASVGQGTSYEQYF
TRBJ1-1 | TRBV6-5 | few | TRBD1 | TGTGCCAGCAGCCCTACCGGACAGGGGAACACTGAAGCTTTCTTT | CASSPTGQGNTEAFF